The 16 T cell receptor beta chains below were found in one sample sequenced in a study of T cells in Graves' hyperthyroidism and ophthalmopathy. Regions amplified from RNA transcripts were the TCR beta CDR3 regions. An initial round of RT-PCR targeting the TCR CDR3 relied on the HTBI primer set. TCRdb analysed the multiplex PCR reads with MiXCR anew, one entry per CDR3 protein. The sample gives roughly 150,000 distinct CDR3 sequences, over 8% of which show up once; 22% is in the top ten. The source material was blood. Receptor source: a woman aged 18-35 years with Graves' hyperthyroidism that later progressed to Graves' ophthalmopathy.

This clonotype was picked up many times. The CDR3 is CSASQGSYNSPLHF. In DNA, the CDR3 is TGCAGTGCTAGTCAGGGCTCCTATAATTCACCCCTCCACTTT. The chain recombines TRBV20-1 with TRBJ1-6, with D perhaps matching TRBD1 (5 bases). This CDR3 comprises 14 residues. CDR1 and CDR2 from the germline V gene are DFQATT and SNEGSKA (reference sequence). The V end was cut by 3 bases, the J end by 0 bases, with 6 bases between.

This clonotype was picked up many times. V is TRBV7-8 and J is TRBJ1-1, with D uncertain. Germline CDR1 and CDR2: SGHVS and FQNEAQ. CDR3 size: 12 residues. With 1 base removed from V and 2 bases from J, the gap between germline ends came to 2 bases. DNA for the CDR3: TGTGCCAGCAGCTTAGACAACACTGAAGCTTTCTTT. It translates to CASSLDNTEAFF.

Within the sample, this clonotype is medium-sized. The V and J genes are TRBV15 and TRBJ1-5, with a tentative D call TRBD1 (6 bases). The CDR3 is 15 amino acids. Germline V gene data show CDR1 as LNHNV and CDR2 as YYDKDF (reference sequence). V was trimmed by 3 bases and J by 5 bases, leaving 14 bases between them. This CDR3 is CATSRERGSHQPQHF. The CDR3 DNA reads TGTGCCACCAGCAGGGAGAGGGGGAGTCATCAGCCCCAGCATTTT.

This clonotype was picked up many times. This chain joins TRBV12-3 or TRBV12-4 and TRBJ2-1; 8 bases are a match to TRBD2. This CDR3 contains 21 residues. Trimming at V came to 3 bases and at J to 4 bases, leaving 23 bases not matched to a gene. CDR3 in DNA: TGTGCCAGCAGTTTTCGGGGCAGGGCCATAGCGGGGCCAACCCGATACAATGAGCAGTTCTTC. Translating gives CASSFRGRAIAGPTRYNEQFF.

The chain carries TRBV3-1 and TRBJ2-4, with a weak D call TRBD2 (7 bases). Trimming shortened V by 5 bases and J by 6 bases, and 14 bases separated the two germline ends. The germline V gene has CDR1 LGHDT and CDR2 YNNKEL (reference sequence). There are 14 residues in the CDR3. The CDR3 sequence: CASSRTGGLNIQYF. DNA of the CDR3: TGTGCCAGCAGCAGGACGGGGGGCCTAAACATTCAGTACTTC.

This clonotype was seen only a few times. The J gene is TRBJ1-2, the V gene TRBV2; no reliable D call. Germline V gene sequence: CDR1 SNHLY, CDR2 FYNNEI. The length of the CDR3 is 14 residues. V lost 2 bases, J lost 2 bases, and 9 bases lay in between. Written as DNA, the CDR3 is TGTGCCAGCAGTGAAAACGGATGGAACTATGGCTACACCTTC. Amino acids: CASSENGWNYGYTF.

This clonotype was detected ten times or more. This chain joins TRBV7-9 and TRBJ2-3; a weak D match, TRBD2 (6 bases). This CDR3 is built from 17 residues. Trimming removed 0 bases at V and 0 bases at J, with 13 bases between. Germline V gene lookup returns CDR1 SEHNR and CDR2 FQNEAQ (reference sequence). CDR3 sequence: CASSLASGGMSTDTQYF. The CDR3 bases are TGTGCCAGCAGCTTAGCTTCAGGCGGGATGAGCACAGATACGCAGTATTTT.

There are many counts of this clonotype. The CDR3 protein is CASSQGQYNEQFF. The CDR3 nucleotides are TGTGCCAGCAGCCAAGGGCAGTACAATGAGCAGTTCTTC. This chain connects TRBV3-1 to TRBJ2-1; D remains ambiguous. The CDR3 runs 13 residues. CDR1 is LGHDT, CDR2 YNNKEL, per germline (reference sequence). Trimming took 1 base from V and 4 from J, leaving 5 bases between them.

This clonotype was seen a few times. J is TRBJ2-1 and V is TRBV30, with TRBD2 identical over 11 bases. V shed 6 bases, J shed 14 bases, and the junction held 12 bases outside the gene matches. In germline, CDR1 is GTSNPN, CDR2 SVGIG (reference sequence). The CDR3 runs 13 residues. CDR3 in DNA: TGTGCCTGTAATAGCGGGGGGGCCATTAGGGAGTTCTTC. This sequence encodes CACNSGGAIREFF.

This clonotype was detected ten times or more. The J gene is TRBJ2-7, the V gene TRBV20-1, with TRBD2 matching 12 bases. Germline V gives CDR1 DFQATT, CDR2 SNEGSKA (reference sequence). This CDR3 contains 14 residues. CDR3 DNA: TGCTCCTGGGCGGAACTAGCGGGAGGACGGGAGCAGTACTTC. Amino acids: CSWAELAGGREQYF.

At least ten counts were recorded for this clonotype. The chain is built from TRBV11-2 and TRBJ1-1; TRBD1 is a possible D gene (5 bases). The CDR3 loop spans 15 amino acids. CDR1 and CDR2 from the germline V gene are SGHAT and FQNNGV. Between the trimmed V and J ends, which lost 5 bases and 5 bases, there was a span of 18 bases. The CDR3 is CASSPLGAGNTEAFF. The CDR3 region has the DNA TGTGCCAGCAGCCCTCTTGGGGCGGGGAATACTGAAGCTTTCTTT.

Ten or more counts support this clonotype. The J gene is TRBJ2-5, the V gene TRBV20-1; D might be TRBD1 (8 bases). Per germline, CDR1 DFQATT and CDR2 SNEGSKA (reference sequence). V lost 2 bases and J 5 bases, leaving 12 bases between the germline ends. There are 13 residues in the CDR3. The DNA for the CDR3 is TGCAGTGCTAGAAAACAGGGGGGGGAGACCCAGTACTTC. Translated: CSARKQGGETQYF.

Only a few counts were recorded for this clonotype. V gene TRBV9 combines with J gene TRBJ2-3; TRBD1 might be the D (6 bases). The CDR3 length is 14 residues. The V end lost 2 bases, the J end lost 4 bases, and 11 bases lay between the germline ends. Germline loops: CDR1 SGDLS, CDR2 YYNGEE. The CDR3 region is CASSVRGSSDTQYF. DNA of the CDR3: TGTGCCAGCAGCGTGAGGGGGTCCTCAGATACGCAGTATTTT.

Turning to this clonotype: Being one base from a much bigger clone, this may be a read error. V is TRBV27 and J is TRBJ2-4; D perhaps matches TRBD1 (5 bases). Per the germline V gene, CDR1 is MNHEY and CDR2 is SMNVEV (reference sequence). CDR3 length equals 14 residues. V gave up 3 bases and J gave up 7 bases, with 13 bases separating them. The CDR3 sequence: CASSLDMGSNIQYF. CDR3 sequence (DNA): TGTGCCAGCAGTTTGGACATGGGGTCCAACATTCAGTACTTC.

The sample holds many counts of this clonotype. The chain uses TRBV6-2 or TRBV6-3 and TRBJ1-2, with 9 bases that match TRBD1. V shed 6 bases, J shed 3 bases, and the junction held 17 bases outside the gene matches. Looked up from germline, CDR1 is MNHEY and CDR2 is SVGEGT. The CDR3 sequence is 18 residues long. CDR3 nucleotides: TGTGCCAGCAGCTCTCACACATTCTTCCGGGACAGGGACTATGGCTACACCTTC. Translated: CASSSHTFFRDRDYGYTF.

In this sample, this clonotype turned up many times. The chain joins TRBV6-1 to TRBJ2-1, with D uncertain. The CDR3 covers 19 residues. Looked up from germline, CDR1 is MNHNS and CDR2 is SASEGT. V lost 3 bases to trimming and J lost 0 bases, with 21 bases between them. The CDR3: CASSDPLNRALSSYNEQFF. CDR3 in DNA: TGTGCCAGCAGTGACCCCCTTAACCGGGCCCTCAGCTCCTACAATGAGCAGTTCTTC.